This T cell receptor beta chain was retrieved from a study of OX40 agonist ivuxolimab in advanced cancers. Notes on the research overall: Ivuxolimab, which targeted the costimulatory receptor OX40 (CD134), was an agonistic, fully human IgG2 monoclonal antibody. Intravenous ivuxolimab was administered to patients every 2 weeks at six dose levels: 0.01, 0.1, 0.3, 1.5, 3 and 10 mg/kg. Of the 52 patients in dose escalation, 19 had hepatocellular carcinoma, roughly 15 had melanoma, 9 had renal cell carcinoma and 9 had head and neck cancer. A male proportion of roughly 80% and a mean age of 60 years, ranging from 23 to 79, were recorded for the dose-escalation cohort. Patients were allowed to have had prior anti-PD-1, anti-PD-L1 or anti-CTLA-4 therapy, and approximately 40% of the dose-escalation patients had previously received checkpoint inhibitors. Partial responses occurred in three dose-escalation patients, of whom one had hepatocellular carcinoma and two had cutaneous melanoma. Peripheral TCRbeta sequencing aimed to test whether ivuxolimab altered TCR sequence diversity and caused clonal T-cell expansion. The paper describes the monotherapy dose-escalation part (N of about 47 patients) of the phase I trial of ivuxolimab.

General findings and caveats noted by the study authors: On average, CD8+ T cells showed more expanded clones than CD4+ T cells after ivuxolimab. Which antigens the clonally expanded peripheral T cells were specific for was not determined. At doses of 0.1 to 3.0 mg/kg, clonal expansion of both CD4+ and CD8+ T cells in blood was seen between baseline and week 6. Low levels of normalized T-cell clonal expansion were also shown by some nonresponding patients. In the 0.1-3.0 mg/kg groups, partial responders were among the patients with the lowest normalized peripheral clonal expansion, particularly in CD8+ T cells.

The trial excluded patients who had a history of autoimmune disease or who were on systemic immunosuppression. Peripheral blood for TCR sequencing was collected from all dose cohorts at baseline, on cycle 4 day 1, and on cycle 7 day 1. The samples were drawn from a first-in-human, open-label, multicenter phase I dose-escalation trial of ivuxolimab. Adults with locally advanced or metastatic melanoma, renal cell carcinoma, hepatocellular carcinoma or head and neck squamous cell carcinoma were enrolled in the trial. Before TCR sequencing, CD4+ T cells and CD8+ T cells were sorted from peripheral blood as separate populations. Genomic DNA was extracted from sorted cells for sequencing of the TCRbeta CDR3 region. The immunoSEQ Assay was used to sequence the TCRbeta CDR3 regions. TCRdb obtained this table from immuneACCESS and retained in-frame rearrangements with V and J assigned. These tables miss some clones; where compared with another copy, unresolved V genes account for less than half of the shortfall, and the remainder is unexplained. For this sample the table gives over 60,000 clones, of which 85% to 90% were detected only once. Together, the top ten hold 0.85% to 1% of the sample.

As concerns this clone: The antigen it recognizes is unknown. No base-level quality is on record; no much larger clone is a single base apart.

The specimen was CD4+ or CD8+ T cells sorted from blood, collected in a trial of the OX40 agonist ivuxolimab. The TCR originated in an adult with an advanced solid tumor such as melanoma, head and neck, liver or kidney cancer.

The CDR3 reads CASSATTHRAINQETQYF. The DNA sequence reads TGTGCCAGCAGTGCCACAACCCACAGGGCCATTAACCAAGAGACCCAGTACTTC. Recombination connected TRBV2 to TRBJ2-5; a tentative D match to TRBD1 spans 6 bases. As encoded in the germline V gene, CDR1 is SNHLY while CDR2 is FYNNEI. From its cysteine to its phenylalanine, the CDR3 spans 18 amino acids. Here the CDR3 DNA is all that survives: 54 bases in frame from base 1. Trimming at the junction amounts to 4 bases on V and 0 bases on J, and the germline ends lie 21 bases apart. Outside the CDR3, residues come from the reference TRBV2 and TRBJ2-5 proteins, so the full variable domain is: EPEVTQTPSHQVTQMGQEVILRCVPISNHLYFYWYRQILGQKVEFLVSFYNNEISEKSEIFDDQFSVERPDGSNFTLKIRSTKLEDSAMYFCASSATTHRAINQETQYFGPGTRLLVL.